The 6 T cell receptor beta chains below were found in one sample sequenced in a study of cytomegalovirus exposure and HLA in healthy donors. The PCR made use of 60 Vbeta and 13 Jbeta primers. TCRdb's copy holds only in-frame clones and misses some; the assay was immunoSEQ multiplex PCR. The sample shows 130,000 to 150,000 clones, just under 80% of them seen only once. The sample taken for sequencing was PBMCs. These receptors came from a man aged 25-40 years in good health and CMV-seronegative.

The V gene is TRBV2, the J gene TRBJ1-5; 8 bases align to TRBD1. Germline lookup yields CDR1 SNHLY and CDR2 FYNNEI. The CDR3 has 14 residues. Trimming cost V 6 bases and J 4 bases; bases outside gene matches: 5. CDR3 sequence reads: CASSGTGTNQPQHF. The CDR3 DNA is TGTGCCAGCAGCGGGACAGGAACAAATCAGCCCCAGCATTTT.

This clone has only one observation. One end of the junction does not line up with germline, which may come from a read error. The chain links TRBV19 to TRBJ1-2; a possible D gene is TRBD1 (5 bases). This CDR3 has 12 residues. Germline lookup yields CDR1 LNHDA and CDR2 SQIVND (reference sequence). In nucleotides, the CDR3 is TGTGCCAGTAGTATAGGGCCCAGGGACTACCCCTTC. Encoded protein: CASSIGPRDYPF.

The chain joins TRBV28 to TRBJ2-5, with 9 bases matching TRBD1. The germline gives CDR1 MDHEN, CDR2 SYDVKM. V lost 1 base to trimming and J lost 11 bases; unmatched junction nucleotides: 11. The CDR3 covers 15 residues. Here the CDR3 DNA reads TGTGCCAGCAGTTTATTGGAAGCGACAGGGGGAGAGCAGTACTTC. It yields the protein CASSLLEATGGEQYF.

V and J are TRBV28 and TRBJ2-7, with 8 nucleotides matching TRBD2. This CDR3 is 17 amino acids long. CDR1 is MDHEN, CDR2 SYDVKM, per germline. V gave up 2 bases and J gave up 2 bases; unmatched junction bases: 11. The CDR3 sequence: CASSLTLGTRTPYEQYF. The CDR3, as DNA: TGTGCCAGCAGTTTAACCTTAGGGACTAGAACTCCCTACGAGCAGTACTTC.

This chain uses TRBV2 with TRBJ1-1, with D perhaps TRBD1 (6 bases). V dropped 6 bases and J dropped 12 bases, with 17 bases sitting between them. The germline V gene encodes CDR1 SNHLY and CDR2 FYNNEI. The CDR3 totals 12 residues. The CDR3 DNA sequence: TGTGCCAGCAGCCAAACCGGGACACGTCCTTTCTTT. Residues: CASSQTGTRPFF.

This clone showed up just a few times. The gene calls are TRBV19 and TRBJ1-3, with D possibly TRBD1 on 5 matching bases. This CDR3 is built from 15 residues. From germline, CDR1 is LNHDA and CDR2 SQIVND (reference sequence). V was shortened by 6 bases and J by 0 bases, with 12 bases between the two germline ends. The CDR3 DNA follows: TGTGCCAGTAGCCAGGGTACTCTCTCTGGAAACACCATATATTTT. Translated: CASSQGTLSGNTIYF.